The rows below give T cell receptor beta chains drawn from one sample of a study of control samples from healthy donors and cancer patients. Clones were sequenced by immunoSEQ multiplex PCR, and TCRdb holds only the in-frame ones, with some missing. The sample lists roughly 150,000 clones, roughly 92% occurring once. The sample comprised blood. These receptors were collected from a man aged 45 to 65 in good health. Both conserved end residues are part of each CDR3. The D gene is left open where the match is weak. Only some rows state a clone size, as once, few, many or a class for expanded clones.

v_gene	abundance	j_gene	d_gene	len	CDR3nt	CDR3aa
TRBV13	once	TRBJ1-4	NA	16	TGTGCCAGCAGCAAAGGGGCTCTGGCGGGAAGTGAAAAACTGTTTTTT	CASSKGALAGSEKLFF
TRBV6-2/TRBV6-3	NA	TRBJ2-7	TRBD2	16	TGTGCCAGCACCCCCTTCTCCGCGGGAGGCTCCTACGAGCAGTACTTC	CASTPFSAGGSYEQYF
TRBV28	NA	TRBJ1-5	NA	14	TGTGCCAGCAGTTTCGCGGGGGAACGTCAGCCCCAGCATTTT	CASSFAGERQPQHF
TRBV3-1/TRBV3-2	NA	TRBJ2-7	TRBD1	19	TGTGCCAGCAGCCCGTCACAGGGGGCTGGCGGCGGCCTCTCCTACGAGCAGTACTTC	CASSPSQGAGGGLSYEQYF
TRBV23-1	NA	TRBJ1-1	NA	13	TGCGCCAGCAGTCAATTCCCCGAAACTGAAGCTTTCTTT	CASSQFPETEAFF
TRBV5-1	once	TRBJ1-1	TRBD1	16	TGCGCCAGCAGCGCCCGACAGGGGGACTTGAACACTGAAGCTTTCTTT	CASSARQGDLNTEAFF
TRBV5-1	NA	TRBJ2-1	TRBD2	17	TGCGCCAGCAGCTTGGGACTAGCGGGAAGGTTAGTCAATGAGCAGTTCTTC	CASSLGLAGRLVNEQFF
TRBV6-5	once	TRBJ1-1	NA	12	TGTGCCAGCACGGGGGTGGGCACTGAAGCTTTCTTT	CASTGVGTEAFF
TRBV7-9	NA	TRBJ2-5	NA	15	TGTGCCAGCAGCCTTGGGCGCGGGACACAAGAGACCCAGTACTTC	CASSLGRGTQETQYF
TRBV12-5	few	TRBJ1-2	TRBD1	14	TGTGCTAGTGGTTTGGAACAGGGGGCAGGTGGCTACACCTTC	CASGLEQGAGGYTF
TRBV5-1	NA	TRBJ1-6	TRBD1	14	TGCGCCAGCAGCCAACAGGGGTCGGATTCACCCCTCCACTTT	CASSQQGSDSPLHF
TRBV27	NA	TRBJ1-6	TRBD1	16	TGTGCCAGCAGTCAGACAGGGGGCTCCTATAATTCACCCCTCCACTTT	CASSQTGGSYNSPLHF
TRBV6-5	NA	TRBJ1-2	TRBD1	13	TGTGCCAGCAGTCCAGGGGGTAACTATGGCTACACCTTC	CASSPGGNYGYTF
TRBV3-1/TRBV3-2	NA	TRBJ2-7	NA	13	TGTGCCAGCAGCCAAGAACCAAATGGTCATCGGTACTTC	CASSQEPNGHRYF
TRBV27	NA	TRBJ1-1	NA	16	TGTGCCAGCAGTTTGGTCGGCGGAGCCCGGAACACTGAAGCTTTCTTT	CASSLVGGARNTEAFF
TRBV2	NA	TRBJ1-2	NA	14	TGTGCCAGCAGTGAACGAGGGCCCCTCTATGGCTACACCTTC	CASSERGPLYGYTF
TRBV19	NA	TRBJ2-6	NA	15	TGTGCCAGTAGTATTCAAGGTTCTGGGGCCAACGTCCTGACTTTC	CASSIQGSGANVLTF
TRBV11-2	NA	TRBJ2-5	NA	14	TGTGCCAGCGCCAATGCCCCAGGGGAAGAGACCCAGTACTTC	CASANAPGEETQYF
TRBV19	few	TRBJ1-5	NA	12	TGTGCCAGTACCAACAGGGCTCAGCCCCAGCATTTT	CASTNRAQPQHF